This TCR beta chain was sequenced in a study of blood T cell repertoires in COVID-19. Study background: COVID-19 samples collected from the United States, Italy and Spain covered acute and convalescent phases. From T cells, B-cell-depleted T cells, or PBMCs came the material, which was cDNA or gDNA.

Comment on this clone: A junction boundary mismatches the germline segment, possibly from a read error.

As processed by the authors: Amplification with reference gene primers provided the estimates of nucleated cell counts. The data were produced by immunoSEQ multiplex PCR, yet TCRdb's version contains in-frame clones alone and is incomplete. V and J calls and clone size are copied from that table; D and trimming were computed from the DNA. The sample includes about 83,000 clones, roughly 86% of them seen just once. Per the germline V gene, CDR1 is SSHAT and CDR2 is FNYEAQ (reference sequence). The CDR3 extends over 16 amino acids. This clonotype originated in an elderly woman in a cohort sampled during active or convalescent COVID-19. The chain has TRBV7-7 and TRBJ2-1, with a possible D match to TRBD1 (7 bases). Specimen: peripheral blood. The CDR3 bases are TGTGCTAGCAGCTTGGGTTCGGCAGGGGGGCCCAATGAGCAGTTCTTC. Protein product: CASSLGSAGGPNEQFF.